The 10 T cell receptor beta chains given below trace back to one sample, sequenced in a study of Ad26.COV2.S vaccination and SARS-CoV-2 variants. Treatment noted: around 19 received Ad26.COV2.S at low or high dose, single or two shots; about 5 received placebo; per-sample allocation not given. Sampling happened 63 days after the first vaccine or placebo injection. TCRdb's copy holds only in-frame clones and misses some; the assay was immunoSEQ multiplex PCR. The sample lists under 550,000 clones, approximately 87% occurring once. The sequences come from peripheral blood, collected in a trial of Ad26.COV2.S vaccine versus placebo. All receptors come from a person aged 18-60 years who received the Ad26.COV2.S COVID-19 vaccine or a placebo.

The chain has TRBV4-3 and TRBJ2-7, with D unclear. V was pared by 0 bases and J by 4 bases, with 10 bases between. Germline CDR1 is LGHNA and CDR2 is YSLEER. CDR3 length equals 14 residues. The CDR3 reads CASSQDPDGYEQYF. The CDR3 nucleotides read TGCGCCAGCAGCCAAGACCCGGACGGTTACGAGCAGTACTTC.

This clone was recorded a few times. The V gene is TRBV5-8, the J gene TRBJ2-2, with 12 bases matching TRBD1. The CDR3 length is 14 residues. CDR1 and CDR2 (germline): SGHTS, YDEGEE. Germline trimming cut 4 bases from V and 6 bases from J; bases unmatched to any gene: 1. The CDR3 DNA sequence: TGTGCCAGCAGCCGGGACAGGGGGCCCGGGGAGCTGTTTTTT. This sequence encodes CASSRDRGPGELFF. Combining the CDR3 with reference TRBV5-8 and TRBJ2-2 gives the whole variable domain EAGVTQSPTHLIKTRGQQATLRCSPISGHTSVYWYQQALGLGLQFLLWYDEGEERNRGNFPPRFSGRQFPNYSSELNVNALELEDSALYLCASSRDRGPGELFFGEGSRLTVL.

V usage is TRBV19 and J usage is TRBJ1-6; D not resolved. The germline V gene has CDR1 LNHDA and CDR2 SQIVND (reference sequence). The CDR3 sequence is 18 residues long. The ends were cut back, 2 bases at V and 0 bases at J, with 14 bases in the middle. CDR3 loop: CASSIKGRESSYNSPLHF. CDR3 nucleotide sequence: TGTGCCAGTAGTATAAAGGGCCGGGAGAGCTCCTATAATTCACCCCTCCACTTT.

CDR3 sequence (DNA): TGCGCCAGCAGCCAAGACACAGGGTATAATTCACCCCTCCACTTT. It yields the protein CASSQDTGYNSPLHF. V gene TRBV4-3 combines with J gene TRBJ1-6; D may be TRBD1 (6 bases). Germline assignment: CDR1 LGHNA and CDR2 YSLEER. V dropped 0 bases and J dropped 4 bases, with 7 bases sitting between them. The CDR3 totals 15 residues.

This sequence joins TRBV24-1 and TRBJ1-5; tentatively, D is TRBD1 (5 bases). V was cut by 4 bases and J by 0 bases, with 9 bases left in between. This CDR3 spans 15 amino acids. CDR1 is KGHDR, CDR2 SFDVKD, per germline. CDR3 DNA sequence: TGTGCCACCAGTGACCCACAGGTTAGCAATCAGCCCCAGCATTTT. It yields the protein CATSDPQVSNQPQHF.

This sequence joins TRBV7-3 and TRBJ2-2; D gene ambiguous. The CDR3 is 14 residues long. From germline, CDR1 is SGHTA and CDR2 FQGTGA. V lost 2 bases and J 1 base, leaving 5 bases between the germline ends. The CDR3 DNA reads TGTGCCAGCAGCTTATTTCGGAACACCGGGGAGCTGTTTTTT. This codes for CASSLFRNTGELFF.

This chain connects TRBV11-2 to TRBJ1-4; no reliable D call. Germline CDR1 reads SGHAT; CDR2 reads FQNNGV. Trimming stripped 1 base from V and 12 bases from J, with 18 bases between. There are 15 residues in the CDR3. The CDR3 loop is CASSLGGSGGPELFF. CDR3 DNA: TGTGCCAGCAGCTTAGGTGGGTCAGGCGGGCCCGAACTGTTTTTT.

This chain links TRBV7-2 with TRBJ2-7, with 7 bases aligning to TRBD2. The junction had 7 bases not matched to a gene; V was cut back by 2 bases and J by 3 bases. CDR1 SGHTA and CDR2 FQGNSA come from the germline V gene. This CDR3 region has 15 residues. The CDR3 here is CASSLSAGDNYEQYF. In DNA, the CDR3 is TGTGCCAGCAGCTTATCGGCGGGGGATAACTACGAGCAGTACTTC.

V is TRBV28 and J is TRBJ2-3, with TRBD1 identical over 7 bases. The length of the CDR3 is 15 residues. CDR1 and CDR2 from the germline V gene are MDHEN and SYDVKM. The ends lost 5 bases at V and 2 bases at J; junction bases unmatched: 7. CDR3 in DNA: TGTGCCAGCAGTCCTGGACAGGCGTACACAGATACGCAGTATTTT. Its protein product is CASSPGQAYTDTQYF.

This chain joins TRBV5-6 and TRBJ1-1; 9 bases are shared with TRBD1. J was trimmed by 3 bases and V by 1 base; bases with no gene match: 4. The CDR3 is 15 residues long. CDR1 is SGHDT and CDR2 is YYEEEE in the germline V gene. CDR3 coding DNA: TGTGCCAGCAGCTTGTACAGGGGGCGATACACTGAAGCTTTCTTT. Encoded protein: CASSLYRGRYTEAFF.